Below are 14 T cell receptor beta chains sequenced from a single sample in a study of blood T cell repertoires in COVID-19. Sequencing was performed with immunoSEQ multiplex PCR; in TCRdb, only in-frame clones are kept and a portion is missing. The data hold 250,000 or so clones, with about four fifths observed a single time. The material sequenced was PBMCs or T cells enriched from blood (not recorded which). Every receptor here comes from a man aged 45-60 years who had recovered from COVID-19.

This clone appeared once. V and J are TRBV4-1 and TRBJ1-4; possibly TRBD1 for D (5 bases). The germline V gene encodes CDR1 MGHRA and CDR2 YSYEKL. V lost 2 bases and J lost 2, with 15 bases in between. There are 17 residues in the CDR3. The CDR3 DNA reads as TGCGCCAGCAGCCAAAATGGCCGGGGGTCGACTAATGAAAAACTGTTTTTT. This codes for CASSQNGRGSTNEKLFF.

The chain employs TRBV24-1 and TRBJ2-1; 9 bases are shared with TRBD1. This CDR3 has 16 amino acids. The germline CDR1 and CDR2 sequences are KGHDR and SFDVKD. Unmatched junction bases numbered 5, after V lost 1 base and J lost 5 bases. The CDR3 DNA reads as TGTGCCACCAGTGATTTTGTGGGACAGGGAAACAATGAGCAGTTCTTC. This codes for CATSDFVGQGNNEQFF.

The chain combines TRBV29-1 with TRBJ1-2, with 8 nucleotides matching TRBD1. The CDR3 spans 13 residues. The V and J ends lost 5 bases and 0 bases, in that order; junction bases with no gene match: 2. Germline CDR1 and CDR2: SQVTM and ANQGSEA. The CDR3 here is CSVRTGTNYGYTF. CDR3 DNA: TGCAGCGTTCGGACAGGGACTAACTATGGCTACACCTTC. Full variable domain (rest looked up from reference TRBV29-1 and TRBJ1-2): SAVISQKPSRDICQRGTSLTIQCQVDSQVTMMFWYRQQPGQSLTLIATANQGSEATYESGFVIDKFPISRPNLTFSTLTVSNMSPEDSSIYLCSVRTGTNYGYTFGSGTRLTVV.

The chain is built from TRBV20-1 and TRBJ2-3, with a possible D match to TRBD2 (5 bases). Germline V lookup: CDR1 DFQATT, CDR2 SNEGSKA (reference sequence). This CDR3 is 15 amino acids long. V was pared by 3 bases and J by 0 bases, with 13 bases between. The CDR3 region is CSASYLATSTDTQYF. Written as DNA, the CDR3 is TGCAGTGCTAGTTACTTAGCGACTAGCACAGATACGCAGTATTTT.

The chain carries TRBV5-1 and TRBJ2-7; the match to TRBD2 covers 11 bases. The CDR3 contains 16 residues. From germline, CDR1 is SGHRS and CDR2 YFSETQ. V was pared by 0 bases and J by 0 bases, with 2 bases of the junction left unmatched. The CDR3 here is CASSLDTSGSSYEQYF. CDR3 bases: TGCGCCAGCAGCTTGGATACTAGCGGGAGCTCCTACGAGCAGTACTTC.

This rearrangement joins TRBV5-4 to TRBJ1-6; D remains ambiguous. Germline V gene lookup returns CDR1 SGHNT and CDR2 YYREEE (reference sequence). CDR3 length equals 17 residues. Trimming cost V 0 bases and J 13 bases, with 23 bases left between them. CDR3 sequence: CASSLEIGRTRSNPLHF. The CDR3 coding sequence is TGTGCCAGCAGCTTGGAAATAGGGAGAACTAGGTCCAATCCCCTCCACTTT. Full variable domain (remainder filled in from reference TRBV5-4 and TRBJ1-6): ETGVTQSPTHLIKTRGQQVTLRCSSQSGHNTVSWYQQALGQGPQFIFQYYREEENGRGNFPPRFSGLQFPNYSSELNVNALELDDSALYLCASSLEIGRTRSNPLHFGNGTRLTVT.

CDR3 bases: TGTGCCACCAGCAGAGTCCGCGGGCCCGCCTCACCCCTCCACTTT. Translated: CATSRVRGPASPLHF. The rearrangement joins TRBV15 to TRBJ1-6; D remains ambiguous. V lost 1 base and J lost 10, with 14 bases in between. The CDR3 has 15 amino acids. Germline V gives CDR1 LNHNV, CDR2 YYDKDF (reference sequence).

The chain uses TRBV10-3 and TRBJ1-6; D not resolved. The V end was cut by 3 bases, the J end by 2 bases, with 5 bases between. The germline V gene has CDR1 ENHRY and CDR2 SYGVKD. This CDR3 has 14 residues. The CDR3 loop reads CAISDLAYNSPLHF. The CDR3 nucleotides are TGTGCCATCAGTGACCTAGCCTATAATTCACCCCTCCACTTT.

The chain joins TRBV11-2 to TRBJ2-1, with TRBD2 matching 11 bases. V was clipped by 5 bases and J by 9 bases; unmatched bases: 15. The CDR3 consists of 17 residues. CDR1 SGHAT and CDR2 FQNNGV come from the germline V gene. The DNA of the CDR3 is TGTGCCAGCAGCCCCACACTAGCGGGGGCCCTGGGCGGTGAGCAGTTCTTC. Translating gives CASSPTLAGALGGEQFF.

The chain has TRBV2 and TRBJ1-4, with D unclear. The V gene's germline CDR1 is SNHLY and CDR2 FYNNEI. This CDR3 is built from 15 residues. Trimming removed 0 bases at V and 4 bases at J, with 9 bases between. The CDR3 reads CASSEALGFNEKLFF. CDR3 in DNA: TGTGCCAGCAGTGAAGCGCTCGGGTTTAATGAAAAACTGTTTTTT.

CDR3 region: CASSLPLVNTIYF. The CDR3 DNA sequence: TGTGCCAGCAGCCTTCCCCTTGTAAACACCATATATTTT. The chain joins TRBV14 to TRBJ1-3; D is unclear. Germline CDR1 SGHDN, CDR2 FVKESK. The germline V and J ends were trimmed by 4 bases and 6 bases, with 10 bases remaining between them. CDR3 length equals 13 residues.

The chain has TRBV9 and TRBJ2-7, with 7 positions matching TRBD1. The CDR3 contains 13 residues. The V gene end was trimmed by 3 bases and the J gene end by 4 bases; junction bases not matched to a gene: 4. Germline lookup yields CDR1 SGDLS and CDR2 YYNGEE. Here the CDR3 DNA reads TGTGCCAGCAGCGCCGGGACAGCTTACGAGCAGTACTTC. This sequence encodes CASSAGTAYEQYF.

DNA of the CDR3: TGTGCCAGCAGCTTATCAACAGCCGCGAACACCGGGGAGCTGTTTTTT. It encodes CASSLSTAANTGELFF. This chain uses TRBV7-8 with TRBJ2-2; D remains ambiguous. V was pared by 2 bases and J by 0 bases, with 10 bases between. The CDR3 runs to 16 residues. Per the germline V gene, CDR1 is SGHVS and CDR2 is FQNEAQ. The full variable domain, its missing parts supplied by reference TRBV7-8 and TRBJ2-2, is GAGVSQSPRYKVAKRGQDVALRCDPISGHVSLFWYQQALGQGPEFLTYFQNEAQLDKSGLPSDRFFAERPEGSVSTLKIQRTQQEDSAVYLCASSLSTAANTGELFFGEGSRLTVL.

The chain is built from TRBV7-2 and TRBJ2-5; D is unresolved. Germline assignment: CDR1 SGHTA and CDR2 FQGNSA. V shed 1 base and J shed 7 bases, with 16 bases lying between them. This CDR3 is 15 amino acids long. CDR3 amino acids: CASSLVVAQSGTQYF. In nucleotides, the CDR3 is TGTGCCAGCAGCTTAGTGGTAGCCCAATCGGGGACCCAGTACTTC.